This T cell receptor beta chain was captured in a study of T-cell memory formation after mild COVID-19. The overall study: TCR clusters were largely donor specific.

From 5'RACE with constant-segment primers came TCR alpha and TCR beta cDNA libraries that carried sample barcodes and UMIs. TCRdb ran MiXCR on the 5' RACE reads and lists one entry per CDR3 protein. This table holds 250,000 to 400,000 distinct CDR3 sequences, more than 13% found once. Comment on this clonotype: Its antigen is as yet unknown. An end of the junction differs from the germline gene, which may be a read error.

CDR1 is SGDLS and CDR2 is YYNGEE in the germline V gene. The CDR3 consists of 14 residues. Study results and caveats: The CD4+ clones that contracted clustered mainly within CM and EM, and the CD8+ clones concentrated in EMRA. Balance between CD4 and CD8 was seen in clones contracting day 15 to 85, and a CD4+ lean was seen in later expanders.

Sequencing was done on a sample of PBMCs or a T cell subset sorted from them (not recorded which). The chain uses TRBV9 and TRBJ1-6; D gene ambiguous. This clonotype was sampled from a man younger than 35 who had mild COVID-19 (a few samples of this study predate the infection). Cell type and time point are not known. The CDR3 loop reads CASSERGWDSPPHF. The CDR3 DNA sequence: TGTGCCAGCAGCGAGAGAGGGTGGGATTCACCCCCCCACTTT.